This entry describes one TCR beta chain. The record originates from a study of blood T cell repertoires in COVID-19. Using immunoSEQ multiplex PCR, the repertoire was profiled, and TCRdb retains in-frame clones only, with some absent. The repertoire holds 9,500 to 15,000 clones, with about 90% as singletons. The sequence was collected from a woman aged 70-85 years with active COVID-19. The sample taken for sequencing was peripheral blood.

CDR3 region: CASSLSLSSGNTIYF. CDR3 DNA sequence: TGTGCCAGCAGCTTATCTCTAAGCTCTGGAAACACCATATATTTT. The rearrangement uses TRBV7-9 and TRBJ1-3, with unresolved D. Germline CDR1 and CDR2: SEHNR and FQNEAQ (reference sequence). The CDR3 has 15 amino acids. The ends were cut back, 2 bases at V and 0 bases at J, with 8 bases in the middle.